This T cell receptor (beta chain) was documented in a study of shared clonotypes between healthy human individuals. Only in-frame clones appear in the TCRdb table, and some are missing; sequencing was by immunoSEQ multiplex PCR. The data hold 400,000 to 500,000 clones, with about 82% observed a single time. CDR1 and CDR2 from the germline V gene are SGHDT and YYEEEE. Between the trimmed V and J ends, which lost 4 bases and 3 bases, there was a span of 14 bases. The CDR3 spans 15 residues. The genes are TRBV5-6 and TRBJ2-1, with D perhaps TRBD2 (6 bases). The TCR sequence derives from a woman in her forties in good health. Some clones in this sample may be carry-over from other donors' samples. The sequenced material came from PBMCs. CDR3: CASSMGGSGYNEQFF. CDR3 sequence (DNA): TGTGCCAGCAGCATGGGGGGTAGCGGCTACAATGAGCAGTTCTTC.